This record covers a single T cell receptor (beta chain). Its specificity is not known. Primers: 60 Vbeta forward and 13 Jbeta reverse. The protocol was immunoSEQ multiplex PCR, while the TCRdb copy is restricted to in-frame clones and leaves out a portion. Its clone listing holds 100,000 to 150,000 clones. These data come from a study of cytomegalovirus exposure and HLA in healthy donors. Background on the study: Out of fewer than 500 genotyped donors, about 80% belonged to the Caucasian-associated ancestry cluster.

Healthy bone marrow donors made up the cohort. Broader study findings: No immune exposure information besides CMV serostatus was available.

The CDR3 spans 12 residues. The V gene lost 6 bases and the J gene lost 5 bases, with 10 bases spanning the gap. From germline, CDR1 is ENHRY and CDR2 SYGVKD. This TCR derives from a man aged 40-49 years in good health and CMV-seronegative. Sequenced material: PBMCs. This rearrangement joins TRBV10-3 to TRBJ2-5; the D is unclear. The CDR3 bases are TGTGCCATCAGCGACCTGAGGGAGACCCAGTACTTC. The encoded protein is CAISDLRETQYF.